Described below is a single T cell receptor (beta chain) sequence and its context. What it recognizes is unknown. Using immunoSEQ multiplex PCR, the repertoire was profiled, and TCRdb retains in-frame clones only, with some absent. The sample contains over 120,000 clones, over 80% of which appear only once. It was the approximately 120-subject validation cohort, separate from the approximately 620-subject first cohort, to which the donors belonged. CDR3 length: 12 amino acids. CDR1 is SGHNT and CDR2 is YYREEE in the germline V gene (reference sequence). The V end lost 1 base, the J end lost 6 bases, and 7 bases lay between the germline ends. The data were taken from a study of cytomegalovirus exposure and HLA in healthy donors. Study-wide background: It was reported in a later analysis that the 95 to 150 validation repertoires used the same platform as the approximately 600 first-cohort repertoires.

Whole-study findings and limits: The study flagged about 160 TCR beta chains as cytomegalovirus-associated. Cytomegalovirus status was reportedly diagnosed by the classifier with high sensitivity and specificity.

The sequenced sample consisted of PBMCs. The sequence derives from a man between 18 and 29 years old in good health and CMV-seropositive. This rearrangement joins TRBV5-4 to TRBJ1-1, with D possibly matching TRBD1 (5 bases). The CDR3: CASSLLGAEAFF. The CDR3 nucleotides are TGTGCCAGCAGCTTGTTAGGGGCTGAAGCTTTCTTT.